This TCR beta chain stems from a study of T-cell memory formation after mild COVID-19. After removal of 3 bases from V and 12 bases from J, the junction contained 8 bases not matched to a gene. Germline CDR1 is KGHSH and CDR2 is LQKENI. The CDR3 totals 14 residues. About this clonotype: As yet, its antigen is unknown.

The study, taken as a whole, reports: Nothing confirmed that second-wave clones peaking on day 37 were specific for SARS-CoV-2. Cross-reactive memory apparently joined, as some responding clones appeared in pre-infection memory. Day 15 to 85 contractors were CD4/CD8 balanced; later expanders leaned CD4+.

MiXCR, applied by TCRdb to the 5' RACE reads, yields one record per CDR3 protein. The sample has a few hundred thousand distinct CDR3 sequences; 24% are singletons. This sequence joins TRBV18 and TRBJ2-1, with 10 bases aligning to TRBD2. Material for sequencing was PBMCs or a T cell subset sorted from them (not recorded which). This sequence originates from an adult woman who had mild COVID-19 (a few samples of this study predate the infection). Cell type and time point are not known. The CDR3, as DNA: TGTGCCAGCTCACCGGGACTAGCGTTCTTGGGGCAGTTCTTC. Translation: CASSPGLAFLGQFF.